The 27 T cell receptor beta chains below come from one sample, sequenced in a study of cytomegalovirus exposure and HLA in healthy donors. Amplification used 60 Vbeta primers and 13 Jbeta primers. Sequencing used immunoSEQ multiplex PCR; TCRdb keeps in-frame clones, though not all of them. The sample lists some 140,000 clones, approximately 80% occurring once. Sequenced input: PBMCs. Receptors were obtained from a man aged 25 to 40 in good health and CMV-seronegative.

V usage is TRBV10-1 and J usage is TRBJ2-3, with D perhaps matching TRBD1 (6 bases). The CDR3 spans 13 residues. Germline V gives CDR1 WNHNN, CDR2 SYGVQD (reference sequence). Deletions cut 9 bases from V and 0 bases from J, with 10 bases between. CDR3 DNA sequence: TGCGCCAGTTCGGACAGAAGCACAGATACGCAGTATTTT. Its protein product is CASSDRSTDTQYF.

The rearrangement uses TRBV27 and TRBJ2-7, with 8 bases identical to TRBD2. The J segment lost 3 bases and the V segment lost 2 bases, leaving 6 bases of the junction unmatched. Germline values: CDR1 MNHEY, CDR2 SMNVEV (reference sequence). CDR3 length: 15 residues. In nucleotides, the CDR3 is TGTGCCAGCAGTTTAGTAGACGGGAGGGTCTACGAGCAGTACTTC. It encodes CASSLVDGRVYEQYF.

V and J are TRBV19 and TRBJ2-7, with a weak D call TRBD1 (5 bases). Trimming removed 1 base from V and 1 base from J, with 5 bases in between. Germline CDR1 LNHDA, CDR2 SQIVND (reference sequence). The CDR3 runs 13 residues. CDR3 sequence reads: CASSIGQSYEQYF. The CDR3 DNA sequence: TGTGCCAGTAGTATAGGACAGTCCTACGAGCAGTACTTC.

This clone was recorded a few times. This sequence joins TRBV6-5 and TRBJ1-4, with 7 nucleotides matching TRBD1. J was trimmed by 10 bases and V by 2 bases; bases with no gene match: 7. Germline CDR1 and CDR2: MNHEY and SVGAGI. The CDR3 sequence is 14 residues long. The CDR3 protein is CASSYRQGGGKLFF. DNA of the CDR3: TGTGCCAGCAGTTACCGACAGGGTGGGGGAAAACTGTTTTTT.

V and J are TRBV10-1 and TRBJ2-5; possibly TRBD2 for D (6 bases). This CDR3 is 13 amino acids long. Germline-derived CDR1 and CDR2 are WNHNN and SYGVQD (reference sequence). V lost 6 bases and J 5 bases, leaving 13 bases between the germline ends. The CDR3 is CASSHLARETQYF. The CDR3, as DNA: TGCGCCAGCAGCCATCTAGCGCGTGAGACCCAGTACTTC.

The table lists this clone with a count of one. The rearrangement uses TRBV2 and TRBJ2-3, with TRBD2 matching over 7 bases. The CDR3 runs to 13 residues. V dropped 11 bases and J dropped 0; count of bases not matched to a gene: 5. CDR1 and CDR2 (germline): SNHLY, FYNNEI. The CDR3 spells CAGGGRSTDTQYF. The CDR3 nucleotides read TGTGCCGGGGGGGGGAGAAGCACAGATACGCAGTATTTT.

The rearrangement uses TRBV28 and TRBJ2-1, with TRBD2 identical over 7 bases. V lost 5 bases, J lost 5 bases, and 12 bases stayed unmatched. CDR1 and CDR2 from the germline V gene are MDHEN and SYDVKM. The CDR3 loop spans 16 amino acids. The CDR3 DNA reads as TGTGCCAGCAGTCCCTTATTAGGACTAGGAAACAATGAGCAGTTCTTC. Translation: CASSPLLGLGNNEQFF.

The rearrangement uses TRBV5-1 and TRBJ2-4; 7 bases are a match to TRBD1. Trimming cost V 0 bases and J 8 bases; bases outside gene matches: 5. The CDR3 has 14 residues. Germline V gives CDR1 SGHRS, CDR2 YFSETQ. The CDR3 DNA sequence: TGCGCCAGCAGCTTGGGACAGGGTCGACACATTCAGTACTTC. Its protein is CASSLGQGRHIQYF.

This clone was counted a few times. Distinct nucleotide sequences in the sample also encode this CDR3. The chain uses TRBV28 and TRBJ2-7; D is unclear. Per germline, CDR1 MDHEN and CDR2 SYDVKM. V lost 2 bases, J lost 5 bases, and 4 bases lay in between. This CDR3 is 11 amino acids long. The DNA of the CDR3 is TGTGCCAGCAGTTTACGAGACGAGCAGTACTTC. As protein: CASSLRDEQYF.

The chain links TRBV15 to TRBJ2-7, with D possibly being TRBD2 (5 bases). The germline gives CDR1 LNHNV, CDR2 YYDKDF (reference sequence). The CDR3 runs to 15 residues. The V and J ends lost 5 bases and 3 bases respectively, with 17 bases between them. CDR3 sequence: CATSGSVVAGYEQYF. CDR3 DNA sequence: TGTGCCACCAGCGGAAGTGTCGTTGCGGGCTACGAGCAGTACTTC.

The rearrangement uses TRBV9 and TRBJ2-5, with 10 bases that match TRBD2. J gave up 5 bases and V 4 bases, and 11 bases lay outside the gene matches. Germline V lookup: CDR1 SGDLS, CDR2 YYNGEE. The CDR3 runs 16 residues. This CDR3 is CASSPRLAGVRETQYF. The CDR3 DNA is TGTGCCAGCAGCCCCCGGCTAGCGGGAGTTAGGGAGACCCAGTACTTC.

CDR3 in amino acids: CAWRRLTSATRSPYEQYF. The CDR3 DNA reads TGTGCCTGGAGGAGATTGACTAGCGCAACCCGGAGCCCCTACGAGCAGTACTTC. J is TRBJ2-7 and V is TRBV30; 8 bases map to TRBD2. CDR3 length: 18 residues. Germline CDR1 and CDR2: GTSNPN and SVGIG (reference sequence). Trimming removed 3 bases from V and 2 bases from J; junction bases left unmatched: 18.

The chain has TRBV5-4 and TRBJ2-1, with 7 bases matching TRBD1. The CDR3 totals 14 residues. Per germline, CDR1 SGHNT and CDR2 YYREEE (reference sequence). V was clipped by 0 bases and J by 9 bases; unmatched bases: 6. CDR3 sequence reads: CASSLGQGTGEQFF. For the CDR3, the DNA is TGTGCCAGCAGCTTGGGACAGGGAACGGGTGAGCAGTTCTTC.

This clone was counted a single time. This CDR3 reads CASSFVRGYYGYTF. DNA for the CDR3: TGTGCCAGCAGTTTCGTCAGGGGATACTATGGCTACACCTTC. The chain has TRBV28 and TRBJ1-2; possible D gene TRBD1, 6 bases. The CDR3 is 14 amino acids. Deletions cut 3 bases from V and 3 bases from J, with 11 bases between. The germline V gene encodes CDR1 MDHEN and CDR2 SYDVKM.

The genes are TRBV7-3 and TRBJ1-1; 8 bases are shared with TRBD1. Germline V gene sequence: CDR1 SGHTA, CDR2 FQGTGA. There are 14 residues in the CDR3. After removal of 5 bases from V and 4 bases from J, the junction contained 6 bases not matched to a gene. CDR3 in DNA: TGTGCCAGCAGCCCCGGGACAGGAGGCACTGAAGCTTTCTTT. This translates into CASSPGTGGTEAFF.

This clone was seen a handful of times. CDR3 nucleotide sequence: TGTGCCAGCAGTGTCTACGGCGGCGAAAAACTGTTTTTT. This codes for CASSVYGGEKLFF. This chain connects TRBV6-1 to TRBJ1-4; D remains unclear. Germline loops: CDR1 MNHNS, CDR2 SASEGT. V shed 4 bases and J shed 8 bases, with 11 bases lying between them. This CDR3 is built from 13 residues.

The genes are TRBV5-1 and TRBJ2-1; 12 bases align to TRBD2. This CDR3 comprises 17 residues. V shed 4 bases and J 8 bases; nucleotides not matched to a gene: 13. Germline CDR1 reads SGHRS; CDR2 reads YFSETQ. CDR3 nucleotide sequence: TGCGCCAGCAGCCCGCGACTAGCGGGAGCCTCATGGGATGAGCAGTTCTTC. Its protein is CASSPRLAGASWDEQFF.

This clone showed up just a few times. The rearrangement links TRBV11-3 to TRBJ2-3, with D perhaps TRBD2 (7 bases). The V gene lost 5 bases and the J gene lost 4 bases, with 19 bases spanning the gap. CDR3 size: 16 residues. CDR1 and CDR2 from the germline V gene are SGHNT and YENEEA. In DNA form, the CDR3 reads TGTGCCAGCAGCCCCGGGGGCGGGAGATCCTCAGATACGCAGTATTTT. Translated: CASSPGGGRSSDTQYF.

This clone occurred a few times. The chain carries TRBV4-1 and TRBJ2-7; no clear D gene. Germline CDR1 is MGHRA and CDR2 is YSYEKL. V lost 0 bases and J 2 bases, leaving 14 bases between the germline ends. The CDR3 is 16 amino acids. As DNA, the CDR3 is TGCGCCAGCAGCCAAGATTCTAGTGGTACACCCTACGAGCAGTACTTC. This codes for CASSQDSSGTPYEQYF.

This clone occurred a few times. Other DNA sequences from this sample encode an identical CDR3 as well. In DNA form, the CDR3 reads TGCAGCGTTGCTAGCGGGAGCAATGAGCAGTTCTTC. As protein: CSVASGSNEQFF. The chain combines TRBV29-1 with TRBJ2-1, with 10 bases lining up with TRBD2. Germline V gene data show CDR1 as SQVTM and CDR2 as ANQGSEA. This CDR3 has 12 amino acids. V lost 4 bases to trimming and J lost 6 bases; unmatched junction nucleotides: 0.

The V call is TRBV30, the J call TRBJ1-1; D is unclear. This CDR3 spans 14 amino acids. Trimming cost V 1 base and J 4 bases, with 13 bases left between them. Looked up from germline, CDR1 is GTSNPN and CDR2 is SVGIG (reference sequence). The CDR3 coding sequence is TGTGCCTGGAGTGCTGACTGGGCGGGCACTGAAGCTTTCTTT. Translated, it gives CAWSADWAGTEAFF.

To note about this clone: One end of the junction fails to match germline, which may point to a read error. The rearrangement uses TRBV5-1 and TRBJ1-5; 9 bases align to TRBD1. The CDR3 is 16 residues long. The germline CDR1 and CDR2 sequences are SGHRS and YFSETQ. DNA for the CDR3: TGCGCCAGCAGCGAAGGACAGGGGTCAAGCAATCAGCTCCAGCATTTT. Its protein product is CASSEGQGSSNQLQHF.

The chain uses TRBV7-9 and TRBJ2-3; D gene ambiguous. CDR3 length: 16 amino acids. CDR1 and CDR2 (germline): SEHNR, FQNEAQ (reference sequence). Deletions cut 5 bases from V and 0 bases from J, with 15 bases between. The CDR3 DNA reads TGTGCCAGCAGCCCCCCCCTGCAGGCGAGCACAGATACGCAGTATTTT. It codes for CASSPPLQASTDTQYF.

The chain recombines TRBV19 with TRBJ2-1; 9 bases are a match to TRBD2. Germline CDR1 LNHDA, CDR2 SQIVND (reference sequence). After removal of 6 bases from V and 2 bases from J, the junction contained 14 bases not matched to a gene. The CDR3 has 18 amino acids. The CDR3 DNA sequence: TGTGCCAGTAGCCTACGGTCTAGCGGGGCGGCAACCTACAATGAGCAGTTCTTC. The encoded protein is CASSLRSSGAATYNEQFF.

This clone was seen a handful of times. The chain combines TRBV7-6 with TRBJ1-1; weak D call: TRBD1 (6 bases). Trimming left V 5 bases short and J 0 bases short, with 16 bases between. Germline V gene lookup returns CDR1 SGHVS and CDR2 FNYEAQ. The CDR3 runs to 16 residues. The CDR3 DNA reads TGTGCCAGCAGCCACATTGACAGGAGCATGAACACTGAAGCTTTCTTT. Translation: CASSHIDRSMNTEAFF.

The chain uses TRBV6-5 and TRBJ1-4, with TRBD1 matching over 9 bases. Germline CDR1 MNHEY, CDR2 SVGAGI. The CDR3 runs 14 residues. The J segment lost 5 bases and the V segment lost 4 bases, leaving 2 bases of the junction unmatched. The CDR3 loop is CASSSGQGNEKLFF. Written as DNA, the CDR3 is TGTGCCAGCAGTTCAGGACAGGGGAATGAAAAACTGTTTTTT.

The J gene is TRBJ2-1, the V gene TRBV5-4; TRBD1 aligns across 10 bases. Germline assignment: CDR1 SGHNT and CDR2 YYREEE (reference sequence). Trimming took 3 bases from V and 9 from J; bases not matched to a gene: 12. CDR3 length: 16 amino acids. CDR3 sequence reads: CASSSRDRGPVSEQFF. For the CDR3, the DNA is TGTGCCAGCAGCTCGCGGGACAGGGGACCGGTAAGTGAGCAGTTCTTC.